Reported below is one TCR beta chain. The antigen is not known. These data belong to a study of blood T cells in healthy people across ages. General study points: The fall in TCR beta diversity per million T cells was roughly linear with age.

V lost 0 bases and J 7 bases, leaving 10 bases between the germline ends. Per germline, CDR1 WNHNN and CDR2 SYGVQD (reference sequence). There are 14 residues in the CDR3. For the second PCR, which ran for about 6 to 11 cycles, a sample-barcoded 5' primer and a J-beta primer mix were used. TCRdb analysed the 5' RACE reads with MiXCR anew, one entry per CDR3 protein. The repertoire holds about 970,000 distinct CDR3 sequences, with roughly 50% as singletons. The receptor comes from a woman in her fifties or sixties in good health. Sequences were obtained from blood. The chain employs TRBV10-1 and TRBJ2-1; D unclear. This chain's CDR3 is CASSESRLINEQFF. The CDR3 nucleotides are TGCGCCAGCAGTGAGTCGCGTCTAATTAATGAGCAGTTCTTC.